This entry lists 22 T cell receptor beta chains sequenced from one sample in a study of cytomegalovirus exposure and HLA in healthy donors (dated by TCRdb to the late 2010s). The library was built by means of the immunoSEQ multiplex PCR assay. For the multiplex PCR, a mixture combining 60 forward primers for TCR Vbeta segments and 13 reverse primers for TCR Jbeta segments was used. TCRdb retrieved this table from immuneACCESS and kept in-frame rearrangements only. Not all clones are present; in checked studies, unresolved V genes account for under half, and no reason is known for the remainder. The sample records roughly 100,000 clones, roughly 79% of which are singletons. Jointly, the top ten make up approximately 4.4% of the sample. Sequencing used PBMCs. These receptors came from a woman aged 40 to 55 in good health and CMV-seronegative.

This clone turned up a few times. J is TRBJ1-3 and V is TRBV1; the table assigns TRBD1, which was not confirmed against the DNA. TRBV1 is recorded as a pseudogene. This CDR3 is 18 amino acids long. The CDR3 is CTSSQDVTGGVAGNTIYF. CDR3 in DNA: TGCACCAGCAGCCAAGATGTGACAGGGGGCGTCGCTGGAAACACCATATATTTT.

The V and J genes are TRBV7-9 and TRBJ2-5; 7 nucleotides align to TRBD1. CDR1 and CDR2 from the germline V gene are SEHNR and FQNEAQ (reference sequence). With V trimmed by 6 bases and J by 1 base, 8 bases remained unmatched. The CDR3 totals 15 residues. CDR3 sequence reads: CASSHTGTVQETQYF. CDR3 in DNA: TGTGCCAGCAGTCATACCGGGACAGTCCAAGAGACCCAGTACTTC.

This chain joins TRBV13 and TRBJ2-7, with D maybe TRBD1 (5 bases). The J call is uncertain, as TRBJ2-1 better fits the DNA end. CDR3 length: 14 residues. Per germline, CDR1 PRHDT and CDR2 FYEKMQ (reference sequence). DNA of the CDR3: TGTGCCAGCAGCTTAGGGGACACCTCCTACGAGCAGTTCTTC. It translates to CASSLGDTSYEQFF.

The count of this clone is one. The chain carries TRBV5-1 and TRBJ2-1, with 9 bases that match TRBD1. The ends lost 2 bases at V and 6 bases at J; junction bases unmatched: 9. Germline V gene data show CDR1 as SGHRS and CDR2 as YFSETQ. The CDR3 has 16 amino acids. Written as DNA, the CDR3 is TGCGCCAGCAGCTTAACAACAGGGGGCAGGGGCAATGAGCAGTTCTTC. This encodes CASSLTTGGRGNEQFF.

This chain connects TRBV7-9 to TRBJ2-5; 12 bases align to TRBD2. CDR3 size: 17 residues. J gave up 5 bases and V 2 bases, and 9 bases lay outside the gene matches. The germline CDR1 and CDR2 sequences are SEHNR and FQNEAQ (reference sequence). The CDR3 region is CASSLPSGGAVLETQYF. The CDR3 DNA follows: TGTGCCAGCAGCTTACCTAGCGGGGGGGCGGTCTTGGAGACCCAGTACTTC.

The V call is TRBV19, the J call TRBJ2-2, with a weak D call TRBD1 (6 bases). The CDR3 has 18 residues. V was cut by 7 bases and J by 5 bases, with 26 bases left in between. Per germline, CDR1 LNHDA and CDR2 SQIVND (reference sequence). CDR3 in amino acids: CASTRGLEKGGRTGELFF. CDR3 nucleotides: TGTGCCAGTACCAGAGGTCTGGAAAAAGGGGGAAGAACCGGGGAGCTGTTTTTT.

CDR3 in amino acids: CSVLRTDYGYTF. CDR3 DNA: TGCAGCGTTCTTAGGACAGACTATGGCTACACCTTC. The gene calls are TRBV29-1 and TRBJ1-2; D is perhaps TRBD1 (6 bases). This CDR3 is built from 12 residues. V dropped 5 bases and J dropped 3 bases, with 10 bases sitting between them. Germline V gene sequence: CDR1 SQVTM, CDR2 ANQGSEA. Full variable domain (missing parts from reference TRBV29-1 and TRBJ1-2): SAVISQKPSRDICQRGTSLTIQCQVDSQVTMMFWYRQQPGQSLTLIATANQGSEATYESGFVIDKFPISRPNLTFSTLTVSNMSPEDSSIYLCSVLRTDYGYTFGSGTRLTVV.

This clone has only a few counts. The chain combines TRBV2 with TRBJ2-7; D not certain. V shed 7 bases and J shed 2 bases, with 9 bases lying between them. CDR3 length: 12 residues. Germline values: CDR1 SNHLY, CDR2 FYNNEI. Written as DNA, the CDR3 is TGTGCCAGCACCTCAGATACCTACGAGCAGTACTTC. This codes for CASTSDTYEQYF.

The V and J genes are TRBV5-1 and TRBJ2-7, with D maybe TRBD2 (7 bases). CDR1 is SGHRS and CDR2 is YFSETQ in the germline V gene. The CDR3 runs 15 residues. Trimming took off 2 bases at V and 6 bases at J, with 18 bases between the two ends. The CDR3 sequence is CASSFLNQGGGEQYF. CDR3 nucleotides: TGCGCCAGCAGCTTCCTAAATCAGGGAGGGGGCGAGCAGTACTTC.

As DNA, the CDR3 is TGCGCCAGCAGCTTGGCGGGGGGATGGACCCAGTACTTC. The encoded protein is CASSLAGGWTQYF. The chain employs TRBV5-1 and TRBJ2-5, with TRBD2 matching 7 bases. Germline V gene lookup returns CDR1 SGHRS and CDR2 YFSETQ. The CDR3 contains 13 residues. The V and J ends lost 0 bases and 7 bases, in that order; junction bases with no gene match: 3.

This sequence joins TRBV28 and TRBJ2-5; no definite D call. Germline loops: CDR1 MDHEN, CDR2 SYDVKM. Trimming took off 2 bases at V and 4 bases at J, with 8 bases between the two ends. CDR3 length equals 13 residues. CDR3 loop: CASSLGGTETQYF. The CDR3 DNA sequence: TGTGCCAGCAGTTTAGGCGGAACAGAGACCCAGTACTTC.

The J gene is TRBJ1-1, the V gene TRBV18; 9 bases map to TRBD1. The J segment lost 1 base and the V segment lost 3 bases, leaving 3 bases of the junction unmatched. The CDR3 spans 15 residues. Germline V gene sequence: CDR1 KGHSH, CDR2 LQKENI. In DNA, the CDR3 is TGTGCCAGCTCACCGGCGGACAGGGGGAACACTGAAGCTTTCTTT. This gives the protein CASSPADRGNTEAFF.

There are a few counts of this clone. DNA of the CDR3: TGTGCCAGCAGTTTTGGTGACCGGGCTAATGAAAAACTGTTTTTT. Encoded protein: CASSFGDRANEKLFF. The chain uses TRBV28 and TRBJ1-4; D unclear. This CDR3 is 15 amino acids long. Per germline, CDR1 MDHEN and CDR2 SYDVKM. V lost 3 bases, J lost 3 bases, and 11 bases lay in between.

V and J are TRBV19 and TRBJ2-5; the D gene is possibly TRBD1 (7 bases). Germline CDR1 reads LNHDA; CDR2 reads SQIVND (reference sequence). This CDR3 has 15 amino acids. Trimming took 7 bases from V and 1 from J, leaving 16 bases between them. CDR3 loop: CASMGLGTAQETQYF. The CDR3 coding sequence is TGTGCCAGTATGGGACTCGGGACAGCCCAAGAGACCCAGTACTTC.

The gene calls are TRBV5-5 and TRBJ1-1, with D perhaps matching TRBD1 (5 bases). The V gene's germline CDR1 is SGHKS and CDR2 YYEKEE (reference sequence). CDR3 length: 17 residues. Trimming shortened V by 4 bases and J by 1 base, and 20 bases separated the two germline ends. Written as DNA, the CDR3 is TGTGCCAGCAGCCCTCCCCCCGGACACAGAACGAACACTGAAGCTTTCTTT. As protein: CASSPPPGHRTNTEAFF. Filled out from reference TRBV5-5 and TRBJ1-1, the complete variable domain reads DAGVTQSPTHLIKTRGQQVTLRCSPISGHKSVSWYQQVLGQGPQFIFQYYEKEERGRGNFPDRFSARQFPNYSSELNVNALLLGDSALYLCASSPPPGHRTNTEAFFGQGTRLTVV.

This chain links TRBV4-1 with TRBJ2-5, with a weak D call TRBD2 (5 bases). Trimming removed 1 base from V and 2 bases from J, with 14 bases in between. CDR1 and CDR2 from the germline V gene are MGHRA and YSYEKL. The CDR3 sequence is 16 residues long. CDR3 sequence: CASSQVNTGDQETQYF. The CDR3 nucleotides read TGCGCCAGCAGCCAAGTTAATACCGGGGATCAAGAGACCCAGTACTTC.

This clone turned up a few times. The rearrangement links TRBV7-2 to TRBJ2-4; 10 nucleotides align to TRBD2. From germline, CDR1 is SGHTA and CDR2 FQGNSA. This CDR3 contains 18 residues. V trimming: 1 base; J trimming: 1 base; junction bases outside the gene matches: 7. The CDR3 protein is CASSLGSSGGSAKNIQYF. CDR3 sequence (DNA): TGTGCCAGCAGCTTAGGGTCTAGCGGGGGTAGTGCCAAAAACATTCAGTACTTC. Complete variable domain (other parts from reference TRBV7-2 and TRBJ2-4): GAGVSQSPSNKVTEKGKDVELRCDPISGHTALYWYRQSLGQGLEFLIYFQGNSAPDKSGLPSDRFSAERTGGSVSTLTIQRTQQEDSAVYLCASSLGSSGGSAKNIQYFGAGTRLSVL.

This rearrangement joins TRBV4-2 to TRBJ2-5, with 8 nucleotides matching TRBD2. The junction had 4 bases not matched to a gene; V was cut back by 0 bases and J by 4 bases. In germline, CDR1 is LGHNA, CDR2 YNFKEQ. CDR3 length equals 15 residues. In DNA form, the CDR3 reads TGTGCCAGCAGCCAAGATCCGGGGGGGCCAGAGACCCAGTACTTC. Protein product: CASSQDPGGPETQYF.

The CDR3 region is CASSKVGLYEQYF. CDR3 DNA sequence: TGTGCCAGCAGCAAAGTGGGACTCTACGAGCAGTACTTC. The rearrangement joins TRBV21-1 to TRBJ2-7; TRBD2, the table's D call, lacks a check against the DNA. TRBV21-1 is a pseudogene. This CDR3 has 13 residues.

The chain uses TRBV7-3 and TRBJ1-1; D may be TRBD1 (6 bases). Looked up from germline, CDR1 is SGHTA and CDR2 is FQGTGA. The germline V and J ends were trimmed by 5 bases and 1 base, with 8 bases remaining between them. The CDR3 runs 13 residues. CDR3 protein: CASSQDRNTEAFF. The CDR3 DNA sequence: TGTGCCAGCAGCCAGGACAGGAACACTGAAGCTTTCTTT.

V gene TRBV2 combines with J gene TRBJ1-2, with a weak D call TRBD1 (6 bases). The CDR3 has 15 amino acids. Germline lookup yields CDR1 SNHLY and CDR2 FYNNEI. Deletions cut 6 bases from V and 4 bases from J, with 18 bases between. In nucleotides, the CDR3 is TGTGCCAGCAGAACTCCCCGGGACACCGCCTATGGCTACACCTTC. Translated, it gives CASRTPRDTAYGYTF.

The V and J genes are TRBV7-2 and TRBJ2-1, with 9 bases lining up with TRBD1. Per germline, CDR1 SGHTA and CDR2 FQGNSA. The J segment lost 9 bases and the V segment lost 3 bases, leaving 9 bases of the junction unmatched. The CDR3 loop spans 15 amino acids. The DNA for the CDR3 is TGTGCCAGCAGCTTCGGGACAGGGTTTTCCGGTGAGCAGTTCTTC. Its translation is CASSFGTGFSGEQFF.